A single sample gave rise to the 27 T cell receptor beta chains below, sequenced in a study of response to subunit inactivated influenza vaccine. TCRdb independently ran MiXCR on the RT-PCR reads; one entry per CDR3 protein. Among more than 400,000 distinct CDR3 sequences listed, around 7.9% were seen once. Specimen: PBMCs from blood, collected roughly 24 months after vaccination. The receptors derive from a man between 50 and 70 years old who received an inactivated influenza vaccine.

This clonotype was seen a few times. The chain joins TRBV15 to TRBJ2-1, with TRBD2 matching 10 bases. CDR3 length equals 17 residues. V lost 5 bases to trimming and J lost 10 bases; unmatched junction nucleotides: 17. Germline lookup yields CDR1 LNHNV and CDR2 YYDKDF (reference sequence). Here the CDR3 reads CATSEFGDMGTSEEQFF. CDR3 bases: TGTGCCACCAGCGAATTCGGAGATATGGGGACTAGCGAAGAGCAGTTCTTC.

This clonotype appeared a few times. The chain links TRBV5-1 to TRBJ1-1; 9 positions match TRBD1. V trimming: 0 bases; J trimming: 0 bases; junction bases outside the gene matches: 9. From germline, CDR1 is SGHRS and CDR2 YFSETQ. The CDR3 runs to 18 residues. The CDR3 spells CASSLDRGQSLMNTEAFF. The CDR3 DNA sequence: TGCGCCAGCAGCTTGGACAGGGGGCAGAGCCTCATGAACACTGAAGCTTTCTTT. Drawing the rest from reference TRBV5-1 and TRBJ1-1, the complete variable domain is KAGVTQTPRYLIKTRGQQVTLSCSPISGHRSVSWYQQTPGQGLQFLFEYFSETQRNKGNFPGRFSGRQFSNSRSEMNVSTLELGDSALYLCASSLDRGQSLMNTEAFFGQGTRLTVV.

A few counts support this clonotype. The V and J genes are TRBV7-9 and TRBJ1-3; D remains unclear. The V end was cut by 5 bases, the J end by 0 bases, with 11 bases between. There are 15 residues in the CDR3. Germline V lookup: CDR1 SEHNR, CDR2 FQNEAQ (reference sequence). The DNA for the CDR3 is TGTGCCAGCAGCCCCGGACTCTTCTCTGGAAACACCATATATTTT. It codes for CASSPGLFSGNTIYF.

This clonotype was counted many times. V gene TRBV10-3 combines with J gene TRBJ2-3; 12 bases are a match to TRBD2. The CDR3 has 15 amino acids. Losses at the gene ends were 4 bases for V and 4 bases for J; bases not matched to a gene: 3. Looked up from germline, CDR1 is ENHRY and CDR2 is SYGVKD. This chain's CDR3 is CAISASGGAPDTQYF. Written as DNA, the CDR3 is TGTGCCATCAGTGCTAGCGGGGGGGCCCCAGATACGCAGTATTTT.

This clonotype was observed many times. V and J are TRBV12-3 or TRBV12-4 and TRBJ2-1, with 8 bases fitting TRBD2. The CDR3 runs to 14 residues. V dropped 2 bases and J dropped 7; count of bases not matched to a gene: 4. This CDR3 is CASSLSGGGNEQFF. In DNA, the CDR3 is TGTGCCAGCAGTTTATCGGGGGGGGGAAATGAGCAGTTCTTC.

This clonotype showed up just a few times. The rearrangement uses TRBV7-3 and TRBJ2-3; the match to TRBD1 covers 8 bases. The CDR3 sequence is 14 residues long. J lost 4 bases, V lost 5 bases, and 5 bases had no gene match. CDR1 SGHTA and CDR2 FQGTGA come from the germline V gene. CDR3 bases: TGTGCCAGCAGCACCAGGGGGCTCGCAGATACGCAGTATTTT. Amino acid sequence: CASSTRGLADTQYF.

This clonotype has only a few counts. The chain employs TRBV28 and TRBJ1-1, with TRBD1 matching over 8 bases. V gave up 3 bases and J gave up 0 bases; unmatched junction bases: 6. Germline values: CDR1 MDHEN, CDR2 SYDVKM. This CDR3 is 16 amino acids long. CDR3 sequence reads: CASSLGDRRMNTEAFF. The CDR3, as DNA: TGTGCCAGCAGTTTGGGGGACAGGAGGATGAACACTGAAGCTTTCTTT.

V is TRBV4-3 and J is TRBJ2-7; 8 positions match TRBD1. CDR3 size: 15 residues. Germline V gene data show CDR1 as LGHNA and CDR2 as YSLEER. Trimming took 0 bases from V and 3 from J; bases not matched to a gene: 4. The CDR3 DNA reads as TGCGCCAGCAGCCAAGACAGGGGGCTGTTCTACGAGCAGTACTTC. This encodes CASSQDRGLFYEQYF.

This rearrangement joins TRBV6-2 or TRBV6-3 to TRBJ2-7; D perhaps matches TRBD1 (5 bases). Germline CDR1 reads MNHEY; CDR2 reads SVGEGT. Deletions cut 6 bases from V and 2 bases from J, with 26 bases between. This CDR3 is 18 amino acids long. CDR3 bases: TGTGCCAGCAGAGTTCCGGCAGAAAGGACAACCTGGCCCTACGAGCAGTACTTC. It codes for CASRVPAERTTWPYEQYF.

This clonotype was picked up a small number of times. The chain combines TRBV20-1 with TRBJ2-2, with TRBD1 matching over 10 bases. V gave up 0 bases and J gave up 6 bases; unmatched junction bases: 7. CDR3 length equals 16 residues. Germline CDR1 DFQATT, CDR2 SNEGSKA (reference sequence). The CDR3 nucleotides are TGCAGTGCTAGAGACTTCAGGACAGGGGGAGCCGGGGAGCTGTTTTTT. It translates to CSARDFRTGGAGELFF.

The chain recombines TRBV7-2 with TRBJ2-7, with D uncertain. CDR1 is SGHTA and CDR2 is FQGNSA in the germline V gene. The CDR3 has 12 residues. V lost 5 bases and J lost 2, with 7 bases in between. The CDR3: CASSPLPYEQYF. DNA of the CDR3: TGTGCCAGCAGCCCCCTTCCCTACGAGCAGTACTTC. The whole variable domain, remainder taken from reference TRBV7-2 and TRBJ2-7, is GAGVSQSPSNKVTEKGKDVELRCDPISGHTALYWYRQSLGQGLEFLIYFQGNSAPDKSGLPSDRFSAERTGGSVSTLTIQRTQQEDSAVYLCASSPLPYEQYFGPGTRLTVT.

This chain links TRBV9 with TRBJ2-7, with 7 nucleotides matching TRBD1. V lost 1 base to trimming and J lost 5 bases; unmatched junction nucleotides: 6. The CDR3 is 14 amino acids. Germline lookup yields CDR1 SGDLS and CDR2 YYNGEE. The CDR3: CASSVSTGQDEQYF. For the CDR3, the DNA is TGTGCCAGCAGCGTATCGACAGGGCAGGACGAGCAGTACTTC.

This clonotype has ten or more counts. The chain carries TRBV5-1 and TRBJ2-1; 12 positions match TRBD2. The CDR3 contains 14 residues. Looked up from germline, CDR1 is SGHRS and CDR2 is YFSETQ. The V and J ends lost 3 bases and 8 bases, in that order; junction bases with no gene match: 3. The CDR3 nucleotides are TGCGCCAGCAGCTCCCTAGCGGGGGGGCATGAGCAGTTCTTC. Its translation is CASSSLAGGHEQFF.

This clonotype has a count of ten or more. The chain has TRBV20-1 and TRBJ2-7, with TRBD2 identical over 11 bases. Germline CDR1 reads DFQATT; CDR2 reads SNEGSKA (reference sequence). The J segment lost 4 bases and the V segment lost 0 bases, leaving 5 bases of the junction unmatched. The CDR3 sequence is 15 residues long. CDR3 amino acids: CSARDGLAGGYEQYF. As DNA, the CDR3 is TGCAGTGCTAGAGATGGTCTAGCGGGAGGTTACGAGCAGTACTTC.

This clonotype came up a few times. CDR3 protein: CASSQDPQSSGNTIYF. The CDR3 DNA sequence: TGTGCCAGCAGCCAAGACCCTCAGAGCTCTGGAAACACCATATATTTT. The chain has TRBV4-2 and TRBJ1-3; D gene unclear. V lost 0 bases to trimming and J lost 0 bases, with 9 bases between them. The CDR3 loop spans 16 amino acids. The V gene's germline CDR1 is LGHNA and CDR2 YNFKEQ.

The sample holds many counts of this clonotype. The chain combines TRBV4-1 with TRBJ2-4; 8 nucleotides align to TRBD1. Germline CDR1 MGHRA, CDR2 YSYEKL. V was clipped by 1 base and J by 5 bases; unmatched bases: 4. The CDR3 is 15 amino acids. The CDR3 sequence: CASSQVGTGENIQYF. The CDR3 nucleotides are TGCGCCAGCAGCCAAGTGGGGACAGGAGAAAACATTCAGTACTTC.

On this clonotype itself: Without the conserved terminal phenylalanine or tryptophan, this CDR3 likely stems from a read error. This sequence joins TRBV10-2 and TRBJ2-6; D unresolved. The CDR3 contains 15 residues. Trimming left V 6 bases short and J 2 bases short, with 11 bases between. Germline V gives CDR1 WSHSY, CDR2 SAAADI. The CDR3 DNA sequence: TGCGCCAGCAGCAACAGTCAGGCTGGGGCCAACGTCCTGACTTCC. The encoded protein is CASSNSQAGANVLTS.

This clonotype has more than one count but fewer than ten. This rearrangement joins TRBV6-1 to TRBJ2-2, with D possibly being TRBD2 (6 bases). The CDR3 runs to 13 residues. Per germline, CDR1 MNHNS and CDR2 SASEGT. The V and J ends lost 6 bases and 4 bases respectively, with 9 bases between them. The chain's CDR3 is CASRETSTGELFF. The CDR3 DNA is TGTGCCAGCAGGGAGACTAGCACCGGGGAGCTGTTTTTT.

This rearrangement joins TRBV2 to TRBJ2-3, with no clear D. V was cut by 2 bases and J by 0 bases, with 15 bases left in between. This CDR3 contains 17 residues. CDR1 SNHLY and CDR2 FYNNEI come from the germline V gene. The CDR3 DNA reads as TGTGCCAGCAGTGAATTCTCGAGGTCGTATAGCACAGATACGCAGTATTTT. As protein: CASSEFSRSYSTDTQYF.

J is TRBJ2-5 and V is TRBV19; 8 bases are a match to TRBD2. Germline CDR1 LNHDA, CDR2 SQIVND (reference sequence). The CDR3 has 14 residues. After removal of 5 bases from V and 2 bases from J, the junction contained 4 bases not matched to a gene. This CDR3 reads CASSFQRGQETQYF. CDR3 DNA sequence: TGTGCCAGTAGTTTCCAGCGGGGGCAAGAGACCCAGTACTTC.

This clonotype came up a few times. J is TRBJ2-3 and V is TRBV6-2 or TRBV6-3; no definite D call. Germline lookup yields CDR1 MNHEY and CDR2 SVGEGT. This CDR3 region has 13 residues. Trimming shortened V by 2 bases and J by 2 bases, and 5 bases separated the two germline ends. DNA of the CDR3: TGTGCCAGCAGTTACAACCCCACAGATACGCAGTATTTT. This translates into CASSYNPTDTQYF.

This clonotype showed up many times. J is TRBJ1-2 and V is TRBV27; 9 bases map to TRBD1. CDR1 is MNHEY, CDR2 SMNVEV, per germline (reference sequence). The junction had 8 bases not matched to a gene; V was cut back by 8 bases and J by 7 bases. CDR3 length equals 13 residues. Written as DNA, the CDR3 is TGTGCCAGCCGTACAGGGGGCTCGTTTGGCTACACCTTC. It encodes CASRTGGSFGYTF.

The chain carries TRBV7-9 and TRBJ2-7; 12 bases map to TRBD2. With V trimmed by 4 bases and J by 3 bases, 4 bases remained unmatched. CDR3 length equals 15 residues. The germline CDR1 and CDR2 sequences are SEHNR and FQNEAQ (reference sequence). The CDR3 protein is CASSSSTSGSYEQYF. The CDR3 DNA reads TGTGCCAGCAGCTCCTCGACTAGCGGGAGCTACGAGCAGTACTTC.

V gene TRBV20-1 combines with J gene TRBJ2-7; D not certain. The V end lost 0 bases, the J end lost 0 bases, and 12 bases lay between the germline ends. CDR1 and CDR2 from the germline V gene are DFQATT and SNEGSKA (reference sequence). The CDR3 contains 15 residues. The DNA for the CDR3 is TGCAGTGCTAGAGATTTAGGGTTTAGCTCCTACGAGCAGTACTTC. The encoded protein is CSARDLGFSSYEQYF.

This clonotype was seen more than once but under ten times. V usage is TRBV2 and J usage is TRBJ2-3, with TRBD2 matching over 8 bases. This CDR3 contains 12 residues. The V gene end was trimmed by 7 bases and the J gene end by 3 bases; junction bases not matched to a gene: 0. CDR1 SNHLY and CDR2 FYNNEI come from the germline V gene. As DNA, the CDR3 is TGTGCCAGCAAGCGGGAGACAGATACGCAGTATTTT. Its protein is CASKRETDTQYF. Full variable domain (rest looked up from reference TRBV2 and TRBJ2-3): EPEVTQTPSHQVTQMGQEVILRCVPISNHLYFYWYRQILGQKVEFLVSFYNNEISEKSEIFDDQFSVERPDGSNFTLKIRSTKLEDSAMYFCASKRETDTQYFGPGTRLTVL.

The V call is TRBV27, the J call TRBJ2-7; possibly TRBD2 for D (5 bases). Germline V gene data show CDR1 as MNHEY and CDR2 as SMNVEV (reference sequence). Between the trimmed V and J ends, which lost 1 base and 0 bases, there was a span of 10 bases. The CDR3 length is 15 residues. CDR3 DNA: TGTGCCAGCAGTTTATTTGCGGGCAGCTCCTACGAGCAGTACTTC. It yields the protein CASSLFAGSSYEQYF.

A few counts support this clonotype. This chain joins TRBV28 and TRBJ1-2; TRBD1 aligns across 11 bases. The germline V gene encodes CDR1 MDHEN and CDR2 SYDVKM. The CDR3 has 15 residues. V shed 6 bases and J 4 bases; nucleotides not matched to a gene: 7. The CDR3 spells CASSPGQGAFYGYTF. The CDR3, as DNA: TGTGCCAGCAGCCCAGGACAGGGGGCCTTCTATGGCTACACCTTC.